Shown below are 15 T cell receptor beta chains from a single sample sequenced in a study of blood T cell repertoires in COVID-19 (TCRdb year 2020). The library came from the immunoSEQ multiplex PCR assay. The immuneACCESS repertoire file appears here via TCRdb, limited to in-frame rearrangements. These files lack a portion of the clones; in checked studies, under half of the deficit traces to unresolved V genes, and the cause of the others is not known. The sample table contains 85,000 to 100,000 clones; only one count was recorded for almost 90% of them. Clones ranked in the top ten supply around 2% of the sample. Material for sequencing was peripheral blood. The source is a man in his fifties with COVID-19, enrolled during active disease.

V is TRBV9 and J is TRBJ2-7; D might be TRBD2 (6 bases). Germline assignment: CDR1 SGDLS and CDR2 YYNGEE. The CDR3 is 14 residues long. The V gene lost 0 bases and the J gene lost 2 bases, with 9 bases spanning the gap. The CDR3 nucleotides read TGTGCCAGCAGCGTAGATAGCGGAACCTACGAGCAGTACTTC. Translation gives CASSVDSGTYEQYF. Together with reference TRBV9 and TRBJ2-7, the CDR3 gives the full variable domain: DSGVTQTPKHLITATGQRVTLRCSPRSGDLSVYWYQQSLDQGLQFLIQYYNGEERAKGNILERFSAQQFPDLHSELNLSSLELGDSALYFCASSVDSGTYEQYFGPGTRLTVT.

The gene calls are TRBV7-8 and TRBJ1-2, with a possible D match to TRBD1 (6 bases). V gave up 4 bases and J gave up 2 bases, with 8 bases separating them. Germline loops: CDR1 SGHVS, CDR2 FQNEAQ. This CDR3 contains 13 residues. CDR3 amino acids: CASSYRVNYGYTF. The CDR3 DNA reads as TGTGCCAGCAGCTACAGGGTAAACTATGGCTACACCTTC.

V usage is TRBV30 and J usage is TRBJ2-3; 7 bases line up with TRBD2. Germline values: CDR1 GTSNPN, CDR2 SVGIG (reference sequence). This CDR3 is built from 15 residues. The trim removed 2 bases at V and 10 bases at J, leaving 15 bases unmatched. The DNA of the CDR3 is TGTGCCTGGAGTCCGACTAGCAGGGTTGGATATGCGCAGTATTTT. Translated: CAWSPTSRVGYAQYF.

The chain is built from TRBV6-5 and TRBJ2-6; D ambiguous. The CDR3 consists of 15 residues. Trimming shortened V by 3 bases and J by 2 bases, and 8 bases separated the two germline ends. The germline V gene encodes CDR1 MNHEY and CDR2 SVGAGI. CDR3 loop: CASSYLSAGANVLTF. The CDR3 DNA sequence: TGTGCCAGCAGTTATCTCAGCGCTGGGGCCAACGTCCTGACTTTC.

The J gene is TRBJ2-5, the V gene TRBV14, with 7 positions matching TRBD1. With V trimmed by 1 base and J by 2 bases, 4 bases remained unmatched. This CDR3 spans 15 amino acids. CDR1 is SGHDN and CDR2 is FVKESK in the germline V gene. CDR3 sequence: CASSQGGTAQETQYF. The CDR3 DNA follows: TGTGCCAGCAGCCAAGGGGGGACAGCTCAAGAGACCCAGTACTTC.

V and J are TRBV28 and TRBJ1-4; TRBD1 aligns across 7 bases. The length of the CDR3 is 13 residues. Germline loops: CDR1 MDHEN, CDR2 SYDVKM. The V segment lost 8 bases and the J segment 8 bases; nucleotides outside the gene matches: 8. The CDR3 DNA reads TGTGCCAGCCATACAGGGGTTGGGGAAAAACTGTTTTTT. Encoded protein: CASHTGVGEKLFF.

This clone was observed a handful of times. The V and J genes are TRBV2 and TRBJ1-6; TRBD1 matches at 9 bases. This CDR3 comprises 15 residues. The ends lost 7 bases at V and 5 bases at J; junction bases unmatched: 6. Germline values: CDR1 SNHLY, CDR2 FYNNEI. CDR3 region: CASKDRGTDNSPLHF. The CDR3, as DNA: TGTGCCAGCAAGGACAGGGGCACGGATAATTCACCCCTCCACTTT.

This chain joins TRBV5-5 and TRBJ1-6; weak D call: TRBD1 (5 bases). With 0 bases removed from V and 6 bases from J, the gap between germline ends came to 7 bases. Per the germline V gene, CDR1 is SGHKS and CDR2 is YYEKEE (reference sequence). This CDR3 spans 14 amino acids. This CDR3 reads CASSLGQFNSPLHF. The CDR3 nucleotides read TGTGCCAGCAGCTTGGGACAGTTTAATTCACCCCTCCACTTT.

The chain carries TRBV5-1 and TRBJ2-1; 11 bases agree with TRBD2. This CDR3 has 14 residues. V lost 6 bases and J lost 10; bases outside the gene matches: 9. Germline CDR1 SGHRS, CDR2 YFSETQ. The CDR3: CASTTLAGGSEQFF. The CDR3 nucleotides are TGCGCCAGCACTACTCTAGCGGGGGGCTCCGAGCAGTTCTTC.

The J gene is TRBJ2-6, the V gene TRBV19; D remains unclear. CDR3 length equals 18 residues. With 2 bases removed from V and 2 bases from J, the gap between germline ends came to 16 bases. From germline, CDR1 is LNHDA and CDR2 SQIVND (reference sequence). DNA of the CDR3: TGTGCCAGTAGTATAAGCGCCCACACGTTAACTGGGGCCAACGTCCTGACTTTC. Translation gives CASSISAHTLTGANVLTF.

This rearrangement joins TRBV5-4 to TRBJ2-3; 9 positions agree with TRBD2. V lost 4 bases and J lost 6; bases outside the gene matches: 15. This CDR3 contains 17 residues. Germline V gene data show CDR1 as SGHNT and CDR2 as YYREEE (reference sequence). The CDR3 reads CASSTGTSLRGRDTQYF. The CDR3 nucleotides read TGTGCCAGCAGCACGGGGACTAGCCTACGGGGGAGGGATACGCAGTATTTT. Variable domain in full (rest from reference TRBV5-4 and TRBJ2-3): ETGVTQSPTHLIKTRGQQVTLRCSSQSGHNTVSWYQQALGQGPQFIFQYYREEENGRGNFPPRFSGLQFPNYSSELNVNALELDDSALYLCASSTGTSLRGRDTQYFGPGTRLTVL.

The chain carries TRBV28 and TRBJ2-1; 7 bases are a match to TRBD2. Losses at the gene ends were 2 bases for V and 2 bases for J; bases not matched to a gene: 0. The germline gives CDR1 MDHEN, CDR2 SYDVKM. The CDR3 runs to 14 residues. The DNA of the CDR3 is TGTGCCAGCAGTTTAGGGGGGGCCTACAATGAGCAGTTCTTC. It is translated as CASSLGGAYNEQFF.

This clone was recorded a few times. The V gene is TRBV2, the J gene TRBJ2-7; D remains unclear. The V end lost 4 bases, the J end lost 3 bases, and 7 bases lay between the germline ends. This CDR3 contains 12 residues. Germline CDR1 and CDR2: SNHLY and FYNNEI. The CDR3 reads CASSAQIYEQYF. CDR3 DNA: TGTGCCAGCAGTGCCCAGATCTACGAGCAGTACTTC.

The chain links TRBV7-2 to TRBJ1-3; D unresolved. There are 17 residues in the CDR3. V gave up 4 bases and J gave up 9 bases, with 25 bases separating them. Germline V lookup: CDR1 SGHTA, CDR2 FQGNSA. CDR3 loop: CASSSFSSAGAWGTIYF. Written as DNA, the CDR3 is TGTGCCAGCAGCTCCTTTTCCTCAGCGGGAGCATGGGGCACCATATATTTT.

This chain connects TRBV5-1 to TRBJ2-2; no clear D gene. The germline V and J ends were trimmed by 4 bases and 1 base, with 14 bases remaining between them. CDR1 and CDR2 (germline): SGHRS, YFSETQ. The CDR3 loop spans 16 amino acids. DNA for the CDR3: TGCGCCAGCAGCCCTAGTGGGTTGATGAACACCGGGGAGCTGTTTTTT. Its translation: CASSPSGLMNTGELFF. Together with reference TRBV5-1 and TRBJ2-2, the CDR3 gives the full variable domain: KAGVTQTPRYLIKTRGQQVTLSCSPISGHRSVSWYQQTPGQGLQFLFEYFSETQRNKGNFPGRFSGRQFSNSRSEMNVSTLELGDSALYLCASSPSGLMNTGELFFGEGSRLTVL.